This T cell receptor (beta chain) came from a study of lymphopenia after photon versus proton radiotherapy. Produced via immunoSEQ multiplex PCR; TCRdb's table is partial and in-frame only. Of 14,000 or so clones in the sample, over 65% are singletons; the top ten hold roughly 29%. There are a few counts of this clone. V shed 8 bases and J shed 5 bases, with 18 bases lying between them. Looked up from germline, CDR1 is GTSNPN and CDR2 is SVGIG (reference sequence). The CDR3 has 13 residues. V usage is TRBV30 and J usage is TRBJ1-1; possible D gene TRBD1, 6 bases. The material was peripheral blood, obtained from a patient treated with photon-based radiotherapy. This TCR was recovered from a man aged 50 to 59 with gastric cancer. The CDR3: CAGTAGAYTEAFF. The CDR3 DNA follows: TGTGCCGGGACGGCAGGGGCGTATACTGAAGCTTTCTTT.